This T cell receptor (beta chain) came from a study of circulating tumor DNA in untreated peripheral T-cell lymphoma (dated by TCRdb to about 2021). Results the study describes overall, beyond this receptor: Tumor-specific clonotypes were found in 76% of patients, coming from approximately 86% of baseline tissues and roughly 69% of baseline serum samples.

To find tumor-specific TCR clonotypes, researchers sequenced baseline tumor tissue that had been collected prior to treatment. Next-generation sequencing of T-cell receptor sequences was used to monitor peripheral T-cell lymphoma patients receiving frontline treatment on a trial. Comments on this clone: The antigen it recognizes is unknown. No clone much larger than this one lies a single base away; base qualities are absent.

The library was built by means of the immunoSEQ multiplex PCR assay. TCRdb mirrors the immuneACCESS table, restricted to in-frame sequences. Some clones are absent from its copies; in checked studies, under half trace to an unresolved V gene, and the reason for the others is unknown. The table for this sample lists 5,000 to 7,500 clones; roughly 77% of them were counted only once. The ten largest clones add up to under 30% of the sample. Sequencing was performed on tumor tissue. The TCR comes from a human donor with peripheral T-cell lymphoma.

The nucleotide sequence reads TGTGCTAGTGGCCCCCAAAATAGAAACGCTGAAGCTTTCTTT. Its protein product is CASGPQNRNAEAFF. In this chain, TRBV12-5 is recombined with TRBJ1-1; a confident D gene designation cannot be given. CDR1 and CDR2, per the germline V gene, are LGHNT and FRNRAP. Spanning cysteine to phenylalanine, the CDR3 consists of 14 amino acids. Here the CDR3 DNA is all that survives: 42 bases in frame from base 1. Trimming removed 6 bases from V and 6 bases from J, leaving 17 bases between the germline ends.